These T cell receptor beta chains were read from a single sample in a study of regulatory dendritic cells for organ transplantation. The protocol was immunoSEQ multiplex PCR, while the TCRdb copy is restricted to in-frame clones and leaves out a portion. The sample includes fewer than 40,000 clones, 85% to 95% of them seen just once. Sample: naive CD8+ T cells from blood. These receptors originate from a human donor in good health. Each CDR3 is given with its conserved first and last residue. Each record gives: CDR3 protein, clone size, V gene, J gene. The listing skips clone size in some rows; elsewhere it reads once, few, many or a size class.

cdr3_aa: CATSRGRTGAREKLFF
clone_size: .
v_call: TRBV15
j_call: TRBJ1-4

cdr3_aa: CASRTGGLEQYF
clone_size: .
v_call: TRBV27
j_call: TRBJ2-7

cdr3_aa: CASSPMEVGYNEQFF
clone_size: .
v_call: TRBV18
j_call: TRBJ2-1

cdr3_aa: CASSWDRAETQYF
clone_size: .
v_call: TRBV5-4
j_call: TRBJ2-5

cdr3_aa: CASSLFDGYGYTF
clone_size: .
v_call: TRBV5-1
j_call: TRBJ1-2

cdr3_aa: CASRDARRESTDTQYF
clone_size: .
v_call: TRBV2
j_call: TRBJ2-3

cdr3_aa: CASSSNTGELFF
clone_size: .
v_call: TRBV27
j_call: TRBJ2-2

cdr3_aa: CASSLPTGIDYGYTF
clone_size: .
v_call: TRBV4-1
j_call: TRBJ1-2

cdr3_aa: CASSLAWDTGELFF
clone_size: .
v_call: TRBV7-2
j_call: TRBJ2-2

cdr3_aa: CASSLLAEFTDTQYF
clone_size: once
v_call: TRBV4-1
j_call: TRBJ2-3

cdr3_aa: CAWNWARTGGYEQYF
clone_size: .
v_call: TRBV30
j_call: TRBJ2-7

cdr3_aa: CASSEALRLNPNNEQFF
clone_size: .
v_call: TRBV2
j_call: TRBJ2-1

cdr3_aa: CASRERYTEAFF
clone_size: .
v_call: TRBV2
j_call: TRBJ1-1

cdr3_aa: CASSIDIFREEFAFGYTF
clone_size: .
v_call: TRBV19
j_call: TRBJ1-2

cdr3_aa: CASSVSGGIASGANVLTF
clone_size: once
v_call: TRBV9
j_call: TRBJ2-6

cdr3_aa: CASSRGTGGSGNTIYF
clone_size: .
v_call: TRBV4-3
j_call: TRBJ1-3

cdr3_aa: CASSQDDGITYEQYF
clone_size: .
v_call: TRBV18
j_call: TRBJ2-7

cdr3_aa: CASSREGDYTF
clone_size: .
v_call: TRBV13
j_call: TRBJ1-2

cdr3_aa: CASSSRHIQGMTSGANVLTF
clone_size: .
v_call: TRBV7-6
j_call: TRBJ2-6

cdr3_aa: CASAILSEQYF
clone_size: .
v_call: TRBV7-2
j_call: TRBJ2-7

cdr3_aa: CASSLAASREAFF
clone_size: .
v_call: TRBV27
j_call: TRBJ1-1

cdr3_aa: CASGSGGPETQYF
clone_size: .
v_call: TRBV12-5
j_call: TRBJ2-5

cdr3_aa: CASGSGPVNTGELFF
clone_size: once
v_call: TRBV6-1
j_call: TRBJ2-2

cdr3_aa: CASSGGWRQETQYF
clone_size: .
v_call: TRBV10-2
j_call: TRBJ2-5

cdr3_aa: CASSQDPGTGSYEQYF
clone_size: .
v_call: TRBV4-3
j_call: TRBJ2-7

cdr3_aa: CASSDLLTYEQYF
clone_size: .
v_call: TRBV9
j_call: TRBJ2-7

cdr3_aa: CSVEVIGGAGYTF
clone_size: .
v_call: TRBV29-1
j_call: TRBJ1-2

cdr3_aa: CASSLEFGSTYEQYF
clone_size: .
v_call: TRBV5-4
j_call: TRBJ2-7

cdr3_aa: CASLTSGSPYNEQFF
clone_size: .
v_call: TRBV27
j_call: TRBJ2-1

cdr3_aa: CASSLVGQGLPENSPLHF
clone_size: .
v_call: TRBV11-3
j_call: TRBJ1-6

cdr3_aa: CASSPLGSQETQYF
clone_size: .
v_call: TRBV28
j_call: TRBJ2-5

cdr3_aa: CASSQVGNEQFF
clone_size: once
v_call: TRBV14
j_call: TRBJ2-1

cdr3_aa: CSAPMGTGPADYEQFF
clone_size: .
v_call: TRBV29-1
j_call: TRBJ2-1

cdr3_aa: CASSTGISGRRSYGYTF
clone_size: once
v_call: TRBV5-4
j_call: TRBJ1-2

cdr3_aa: CASQRLAGRRGGEQFF
clone_size: .
v_call: TRBV21-1
j_call: TRBJ2-1

cdr3_aa: CASSVGGGGTEAFF
clone_size: .
v_call: TRBV9
j_call: TRBJ1-1

cdr3_aa: CASSFGQGTEAFF
clone_size: .
v_call: TRBV5-6
j_call: TRBJ1-1

cdr3_aa: CASSVVKGGAEAFF
clone_size: .
v_call: TRBV9
j_call: TRBJ1-1

cdr3_aa: CASSQETGLAGPVRYEQYF
clone_size: .
v_call: TRBV4-3
j_call: TRBJ2-7

cdr3_aa: CAAGGSAYEQYF
clone_size: .
v_call: TRBV27
j_call: TRBJ2-7

cdr3_aa: CASSLVGDFFYEQYF
clone_size: .
v_call: TRBV11-2
j_call: TRBJ2-7

cdr3_aa: CAWSRGQGNEKLFF
clone_size: .
v_call: TRBV30
j_call: TRBJ1-4

cdr3_aa: CASTSLVVDGPYGYTF
clone_size: .
v_call: TRBV28
j_call: TRBJ1-2

cdr3_aa: CASVFLKEGNYGYTF
clone_size: .
v_call: TRBV6-6
j_call: TRBJ1-2

cdr3_aa: CASSLAAEQYF
clone_size: .
v_call: TRBV5-6
j_call: TRBJ2-7

cdr3_aa: CASSLNQETQYF
clone_size: few
v_call: TRBV7-9
j_call: TRBJ2-5

cdr3_aa: CASSEYIGGRGDTQYF
clone_size: .
v_call: TRBV25-1
j_call: TRBJ2-3